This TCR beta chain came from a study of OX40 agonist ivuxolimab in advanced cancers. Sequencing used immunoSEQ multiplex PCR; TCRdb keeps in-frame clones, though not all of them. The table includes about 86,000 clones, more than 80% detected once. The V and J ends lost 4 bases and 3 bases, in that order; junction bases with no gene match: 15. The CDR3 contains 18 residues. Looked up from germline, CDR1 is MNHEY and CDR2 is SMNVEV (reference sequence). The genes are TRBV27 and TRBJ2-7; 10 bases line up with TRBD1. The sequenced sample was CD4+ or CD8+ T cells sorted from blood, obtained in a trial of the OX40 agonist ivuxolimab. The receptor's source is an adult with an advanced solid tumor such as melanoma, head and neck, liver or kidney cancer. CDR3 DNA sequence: TGTGCCAGCAGTTCGCCGGGACAGGGGACAGGCGGGAGCTACGAGCAGTACTTC. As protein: CASSSPGQGTGGSYEQYF.